The T cell receptor (beta chain) described here comes from a study of blood T cell repertoires in COVID-19. Study-wide background: The United States, Italy and Spain provided the acute and convalescent COVID-19 samples.

V lost 4 bases and J lost 6, with 16 bases in between. In germline, CDR1 is LGHDT, CDR2 YNNKEL (reference sequence). This CDR3 spans 15 amino acids. Per the original methods: Reference gene primer amplification gave estimated nucleated cell counts. The repertoire was sequenced with immunoSEQ multiplex PCR; TCRdb's copy has only in-frame clones and lacks some. That table supplies the V and J calls and clone size; D and trimming were determined from the DNA. This table holds 90,000 or so clones, 80% to 90% found once. This clonotype originated in a human donor in a cohort sampled during active COVID-19. The chain couples TRBV3-1 (or the pseudogene TRBV3-2) to TRBJ2-1; D perhaps matches TRBD1 (5 bases). Material: peripheral blood. The CDR3 reads CASSLRQLSVNEQFF. The CDR3 DNA is TGTGCCAGCAGCCTGCGACAGTTATCCGTCAATGAGCAGTTCTTC.